The text below deals with one TCR beta chain. V shed 7 bases and J 4 bases; nucleotides not matched to a gene: 9. The germline V gene has CDR1 KGHDR and CDR2 SFDVKD. The CDR3 length is 16 residues. This table comes from immunoSEQ multiplex PCR, and its TCRdb copy is limited to in-frame clones, with some not included. The data show about 480,000 clones, approximately 91% seen once. This entry comes from a study of blood T cell repertoires in COVID-19. Study at large: Donors in the United States, Italy and Spain gave samples during acute or convalescent COVID-19. From T cells, B-cell-depleted T cells, or PBMCs came the material, which was cDNA or gDNA.

A Seattle source enrolled patients during active infection and followed them longitudinally. The TCR sequence derives from a woman aged 50 to 65 with COVID-19, enrolled during active disease. V gene TRBV24-1 combines with J gene TRBJ2-5, with TRBD2 identical over 12 bases. The sample taken for sequencing was peripheral blood. CDR3 residues: CATSGLTSGGRETQYF. In DNA, the CDR3 is TGTGCCACCAGCGGCCTTACTAGCGGGGGGCGAGAGACCCAGTACTTC.